Below, 14 T cell receptor beta chains from the same sample are listed, as sequenced in a study of T cells after yellow fever vaccination. TCRdb itself ran the 5' RACE reads through MiXCR, one entry per CDR3 protein. The sample includes 150,000 to 200,000 distinct CDR3 sequences, 6.2% of them seen just once. Sequenced here: CD4+ T cells sorted from PBMCs, sampled on the day of the first yellow fever vaccination. The receptors come from a man aged 18 to 30 who received the YFV17D yellow fever vaccine.

The sample holds many counts of this clonotype. The chain has TRBV7-2 and TRBJ2-5; D may be TRBD2 (7 bases). The germline gives CDR1 SGHTA, CDR2 FQGNSA. The CDR3 runs 14 residues. The germline V and J ends were trimmed by 5 bases and 5 bases, with 15 bases remaining between them. As DNA, the CDR3 is TGTGCCAGCAGCCCTCGGGGGGCCTTCGAGACCCAGTACTTC. This sequence encodes CASSPRGAFETQYF.

This clonotype has at least ten counts. The V call is TRBV7-2, the J call TRBJ2-3; tentatively, D is TRBD2 (6 bases). V was trimmed by 1 base and J by 0 bases, leaving 11 bases between them. Germline V gene data show CDR1 as SGHTA and CDR2 as FQGNSA. The CDR3 loop spans 16 amino acids. CDR3 in DNA: TGTGCCAGCAGCTTAGTGGCGGGGTTGAGCACAGATACGCAGTATTTT. Protein: CASSLVAGLSTDTQYF.

Turning to this clonotype: One base away lies a much larger clone, so this may be a sequencing read error. The chain employs TRBV5-1 and TRBJ1-1, with TRBD1 as a possible D gene (6 bases). Germline-derived CDR1 and CDR2 are SGHRS and YFSETQ. The ends were cut back, 4 bases at V and 4 bases at J, with 14 bases in the middle. CDR3 size: 14 residues. Here the CDR3 DNA reads TGCGCCAGCAGCGTTGCAGGGGCTGGCACTGAAGCTTTCTTT. It encodes CASSVAGAGTEAFF.

This clonotype was seen many times. The chain carries TRBV27 and TRBJ1-1, with 7 nucleotides matching TRBD1. Germline CDR1 is MNHEY and CDR2 is SMNVEV (reference sequence). This CDR3 is 11 amino acids long. J gave up 11 bases and V 6 bases, and 6 bases lay outside the gene matches. CDR3: CASRSTGRAFF. CDR3 sequence (DNA): TGTGCCAGCAGGTCGACAGGGAGGGCTTTCTTT.

This clonotype was observed at least ten times. The V gene is TRBV5-1, the J gene TRBJ1-1; no clear D. The germline gives CDR1 SGHRS, CDR2 YFSETQ. The CDR3 runs 13 residues. V was shortened by 0 bases and J by 4 bases, with 7 bases between the two germline ends. Here the CDR3 reads CASSLGYRTEAFF. The CDR3 nucleotides read TGCGCCAGCAGCTTGGGATACCGCACTGAAGCTTTCTTT.

This clonotype was recorded at least ten times. V is TRBV4-3 and J is TRBJ2-6; 7 nucleotides agree with TRBD2. The CDR3 is made up of 16 amino acids. V shed 3 bases and J 2 bases; nucleotides not matched to a gene: 4. In germline, CDR1 is LGHNA, CDR2 YSLEER. The CDR3 nucleotides read TGCGCCAGCAGCCAGGGGGAGGGGCCTGGGGCCAACGTCCTGACTTTC. It specifies CASSQGEGPGANVLTF.

There are many counts of this clonotype. The CDR3 region is CASSPGLYTGELFF. The DNA of the CDR3 is TGCGCCAGCAGCCCGGGACTTTACACCGGGGAGCTGTTTTTT. V usage is TRBV5-1 and J usage is TRBJ2-2; D perhaps matches TRBD2 (6 bases). This CDR3 has 14 amino acids. V dropped 4 bases and J dropped 3 bases, with 10 bases sitting between them. Looked up from germline, CDR1 is SGHRS and CDR2 is YFSETQ.

This clonotype was seen more than once but under ten times. The chain employs TRBV7-8 and TRBJ2-3, with no clear D. V lost 5 bases, J lost 8 bases, and 32 bases lay in between. Germline V CDR1 and CDR2: SGHVS, FQNEAQ. This CDR3 spans 19 amino acids. CDR3: CASSPRALDFFPSQTTQYF. CDR3 coding DNA: TGTGCCAGCAGCCCACGGGCCCTAGATTTTTTCCCGTCACAGACTACGCAGTATTTT.

In its sample, this clonotype was seen a few times. The CDR3 nucleotides are TGTGCCAGCTCACCACCCTCGAACGACGGAGAGACCCAGTACTTC. Amino acid sequence: CASSPPSNDGETQYF. The V gene is TRBV18, the J gene TRBJ2-5; D gene ambiguous. The CDR3 sequence is 15 residues long. Germline V CDR1 and CDR2: KGHSH, LQKENI. Trimming removed 0 bases from V and 4 bases from J, with 12 bases in between.

This clonotype was counted ten times or more. The genes are TRBV5-1 and TRBJ1-1; D unresolved. The V and J ends lost 0 bases and 2 bases respectively, with 14 bases between them. Germline V CDR1 and CDR2: SGHRS, YFSETQ. The CDR3 contains 16 residues. The DNA of the CDR3 is TGCGCCAGCAGCTTGGCCTATACGGGGTACAACACTGAAGCTTTCTTT. It is translated as CASSLAYTGYNTEAFF.

This clonotype has just a few counts. The rearrangement uses TRBV11-2 and TRBJ2-3, with D possibly matching TRBD2 (5 bases). The CDR3 is 18 amino acids. Per the germline V gene, CDR1 is SGHAT and CDR2 is FQNNGV. Trimming cost V 3 bases and J 4 bases, with 23 bases left between them. CDR3 residues: CASSFFAYRLARSDTQYF. DNA for the CDR3: TGTGCCAGCAGCTTTTTTGCTTATCGTCTAGCAAGGTCAGATACGCAGTATTTT. Looking up the rest from reference TRBV11-2 and TRBJ2-3 gives the full variable domain: EAGVAQSPRYKIIEKRQSVAFWCNPISGHATLYWYQQILGQGPKLLIQFQNNGVVDDSQLPKDRFSAERLKGVDSTLKIQPAKLEDSAVYLCASSFFAYRLARSDTQYFGPGTRLTVL.

This clonotype showed up many times. J is TRBJ2-3 and V is TRBV6-1; D is unresolved. The CDR3 runs 17 residues. Germline V gene data show CDR1 as MNHNS and CDR2 as SASEGT. Deletions cut 4 bases from V and 3 bases from J, with 20 bases between. CDR3: CASSAEAFPLGTDTQYF. CDR3 nucleotides: TGTGCCAGCAGTGCCGAGGCCTTTCCCCTGGGGACAGATACGCAGTATTTT.

The CDR3 loop is CASRALAGTPSSYNEQFF. Written as DNA, the CDR3 is TGTGCCAGCAGGGCCCTAGCGGGGACACCTAGCTCCTACAATGAGCAGTTCTTC. The gene calls are TRBV27 and TRBJ2-1; 9 bases fit TRBD2. This CDR3 has 18 residues. From germline, CDR1 is MNHEY and CDR2 SMNVEV (reference sequence). Unmatched junction bases numbered 12, after V lost 6 bases and J lost 0 bases.

This clonotype came up many times. The chain has TRBV5-1 and TRBJ2-7; 9 nucleotides match TRBD1. The CDR3 has 14 amino acids. Trimming at V came to 0 bases and at J to 4 bases, leaving 2 bases not matched to a gene. Germline V gene data show CDR1 as SGHRS and CDR2 as YFSETQ. The DNA for the CDR3 is TGCGCCAGCAGCTTGGGCGGGACAGGGTACGAGCAGTACTTC. Its translation: CASSLGGTGYEQYF.